Listed below are T cell receptor beta chains from one sample, sequenced in a study of cytomegalovirus exposure and HLA in healthy donors. Produced via immunoSEQ multiplex PCR; TCRdb's table is partial and in-frame only. Altogether more than 200,000 clones are present, about 90% being singletons, with the ten largest covering under 4%. The sequenced material came from PBMCs. The receptor source for this set is a woman in her twenties or thirties in good health and CMV-seronegative. CDR3s include the opening cysteine and the closing phenylalanine or tryptophan. D genes are given only for firm matches.

>TRBD2|14|TRBV7-9|TRBJ2-7
CASSASGSPYEQYF
>TRBD2|17|TRBV5-1|TRBJ2-5
CASSLARLAGVEETQYF
>TRBD2|15|TRBV5-6|TRBJ2-1
CASRDLASGTREQFF
>-|12|TRBV29-1|TRBJ2-3
CSVGDNTDTQYF
>-|12|TRBV18|TRBJ2-7
CASSPPLGEQYF
>-|13|TRBV15|TRBJ1-1
CATSSRYGQEAFF
>TRBD2|16|TRBV6-5|TRBJ2-7
CASSYWSSGKGGEQYF
>-|13|TRBV27|TRBJ2-2
CASSWGQTGELFF
>TRBD2|15|TRBV2|-
CASSELAGSSYEQYF
>-|15|TRBV19|TRBJ1-1
CASSIARGLNTEAFF
>-|14|TRBV2|TRBJ2-2
CASDGGANTGELFF
>TRBD2|13|TRBV29-1|TRBJ2-1
CSVLASGYNEQFF
>-|12|TRBV2|TRBJ2-5
CASSEGLGTQYF
>TRBD1|17|TRBV25-1|TRBJ1-3
CASSGRQGALSGNTIYF
>-|13|TRBV11-2|TRBJ2-2
CASSLLTVRELFF
>-|13|TRBV11-1|TRBJ1-4
CASSFRGGEKLFF
>-|12|TRBV28|TRBJ1-4
CASSFRGRKLFF
>-|14|TRBV5-1|TRBJ2-1
CASSLAASYNEQFF
>-|15|TRBV5-4|TRBJ2-1
CASSRTRGSANEQFF
>TRBD1|14|TRBV7-6|TRBJ2-7
CASSLDRGRYEQYF
>TRBD1|15|TRBV5-1|TRBJ2-5
CASKTLTGGGETQYF
>-|11|TRBV19|TRBJ2-7
CASSDGYEQYF
>TRBD2|15|TRBV7-2|TRBJ2-1
CASSRTSGSLNEQFF
>TRBD1|18|TRBV7-8|TRBJ1-5
CASSPPPRTGVRNQPQHF
>-|14|TRBV7-6|TRBJ2-3
CASSLVGSTDTQYF
>-|12|TRBV28|TRBJ1-2
CASSVDSYGYTF
>-|14|TRBV27|TRBJ2-7
CASSLRGSQNEQYF
>-|13|TRBV5-4|TRBJ1-2
CASSPDSTYGYTF
>TRBD2|15|TRBV4-1|TRBJ2-5
CASSQEKRLAETQYF
>-|13|TRBV2|TRBJ1-2
CASSKGEGYGYTF
>TRBD2|14|TRBV28|TRBJ2-2
CASSATSEIGELFF
>TRBD1|13|TRBV11-3|TRBJ1-1
CASGEQGAAEAFF
>TRBD1|15|TRBV9|TRBJ2-7
CASSVAGTGRYEQYF
>-|18|TRBV25-1|TRBJ2-7
CASSEYDEAQGRMYEQYF
>TRBD2|16|TRBV13|TRBJ2-5
CASSPDGTRGPGTQYF
>-|17|TRBV11-2|TRBJ2-7
CASSLDQELLTTYEQYF
>TRBD1|14|TRBV19|TRBJ2-2
CASKEGTGAGELFF
>TRBD2|16|TRBV9|TRBJ2-1
CASSALAGGINNEQFF
>-|16|TRBV2|TRBJ1-1
CASSLLRSEGGTEAFF
>-|13|TRBV5-1|TRBJ2-7
CASSLQQGYEQYF